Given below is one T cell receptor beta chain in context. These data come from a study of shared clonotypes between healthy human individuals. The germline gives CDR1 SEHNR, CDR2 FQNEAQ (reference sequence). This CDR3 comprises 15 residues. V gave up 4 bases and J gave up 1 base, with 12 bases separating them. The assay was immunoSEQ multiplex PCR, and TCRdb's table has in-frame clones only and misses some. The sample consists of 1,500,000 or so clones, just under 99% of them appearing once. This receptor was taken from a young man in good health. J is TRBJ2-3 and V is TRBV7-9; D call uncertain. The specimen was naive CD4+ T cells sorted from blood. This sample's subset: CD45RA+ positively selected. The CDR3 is CASSSGRRGTDTQYF. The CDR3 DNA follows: TGTGCCAGCAGCTCTGGACGACGAGGCACAGATACGCAGTATTTT.